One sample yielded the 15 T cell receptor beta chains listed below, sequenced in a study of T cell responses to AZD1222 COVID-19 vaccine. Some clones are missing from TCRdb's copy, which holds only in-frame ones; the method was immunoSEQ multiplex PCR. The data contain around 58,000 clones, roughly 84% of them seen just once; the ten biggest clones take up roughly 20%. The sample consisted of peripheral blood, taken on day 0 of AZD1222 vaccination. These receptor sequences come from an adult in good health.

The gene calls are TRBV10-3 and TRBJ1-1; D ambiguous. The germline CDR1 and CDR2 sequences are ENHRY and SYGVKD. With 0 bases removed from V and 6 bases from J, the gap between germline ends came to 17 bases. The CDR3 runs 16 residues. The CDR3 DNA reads TGTGCCATCAGTGAGTCGACTTCGGGGTTAGCCGCTGAAGCTTTCTTT. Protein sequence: CAISESTSGLAAEAFF.

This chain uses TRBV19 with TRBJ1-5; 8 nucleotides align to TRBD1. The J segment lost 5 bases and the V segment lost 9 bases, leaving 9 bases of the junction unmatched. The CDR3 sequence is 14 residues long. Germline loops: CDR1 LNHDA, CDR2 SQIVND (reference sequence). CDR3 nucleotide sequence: TGTGCCAGCTGGACAGGGCTGCCTTATCAGCCCCAGCATTTT. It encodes CASWTGLPYQPQHF.

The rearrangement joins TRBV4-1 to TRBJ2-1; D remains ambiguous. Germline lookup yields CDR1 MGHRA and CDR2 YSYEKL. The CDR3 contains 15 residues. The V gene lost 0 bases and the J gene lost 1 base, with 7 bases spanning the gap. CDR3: CASSQEGRSYNEQFF. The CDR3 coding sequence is TGCGCCAGCAGCCAAGAGGGAAGATCCTACAATGAGCAGTTCTTC.

The CDR3 nucleotides are TGTGCCAGCAGCCCCGACAGGGGTTTAACTAGCGCGTTAAGGATACGCTCCTACAATGAGCAGTTCTTC. This translates into CASSPDRGLTSALRIRSYNEQFF. This rearrangement joins TRBV28 to TRBJ2-1; TRBD1 is a possible D gene (8 bases). Germline assignment: CDR1 MDHEN and CDR2 SYDVKM. The V gene lost 6 bases and the J gene lost 0 bases, with 36 bases spanning the gap. The CDR3 consists of 23 residues.

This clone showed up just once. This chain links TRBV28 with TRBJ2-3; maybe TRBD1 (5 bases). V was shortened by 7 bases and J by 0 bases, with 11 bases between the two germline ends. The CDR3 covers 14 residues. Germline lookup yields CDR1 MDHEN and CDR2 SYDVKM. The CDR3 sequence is CASIQGLSTDTQYF. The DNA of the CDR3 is TGTGCCAGCATTCAGGGCTTGAGCACAGATACGCAGTATTTT.

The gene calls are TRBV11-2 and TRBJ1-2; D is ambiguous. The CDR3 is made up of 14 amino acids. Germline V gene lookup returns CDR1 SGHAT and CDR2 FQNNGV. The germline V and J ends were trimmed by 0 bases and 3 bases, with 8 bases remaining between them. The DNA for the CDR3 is TGTGCCAGCAGCTTAGATCGGACCGACTATGGCTACACCTTC. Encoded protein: CASSLDRTDYGYTF.

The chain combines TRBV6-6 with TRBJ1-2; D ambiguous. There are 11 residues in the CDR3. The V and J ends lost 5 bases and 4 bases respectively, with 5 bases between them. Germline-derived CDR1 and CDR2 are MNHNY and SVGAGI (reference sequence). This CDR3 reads CASSPAYGYTF. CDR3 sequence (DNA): TGTGCCAGCAGTCCTGCCTATGGCTACACCTTC.

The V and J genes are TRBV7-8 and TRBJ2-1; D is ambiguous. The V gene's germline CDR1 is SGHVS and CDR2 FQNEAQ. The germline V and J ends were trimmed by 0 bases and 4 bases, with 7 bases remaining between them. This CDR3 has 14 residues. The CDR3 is CASSLADLYNEQFF. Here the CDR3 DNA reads TGTGCCAGCAGCTTAGCGGATCTGTACAATGAGCAGTTCTTC.

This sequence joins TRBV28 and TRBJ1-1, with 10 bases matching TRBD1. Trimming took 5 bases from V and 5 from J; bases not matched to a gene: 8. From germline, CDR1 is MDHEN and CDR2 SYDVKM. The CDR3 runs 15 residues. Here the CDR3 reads CASSPDRGSITEAFF. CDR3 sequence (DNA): TGTGCCAGCAGTCCGGACAGGGGGTCGATTACTGAAGCTTTCTTT. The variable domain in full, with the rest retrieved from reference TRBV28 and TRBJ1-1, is DVKVTQSSRYLVKRTGEKVFLECVQDMDHENMFWYRQDPGLGLRLIYFSYDVKMKEKGDIPEGYSVSREKKERFSLILESASTNQTSMYLCASSPDRGSITEAFFGQGTRLTVV.

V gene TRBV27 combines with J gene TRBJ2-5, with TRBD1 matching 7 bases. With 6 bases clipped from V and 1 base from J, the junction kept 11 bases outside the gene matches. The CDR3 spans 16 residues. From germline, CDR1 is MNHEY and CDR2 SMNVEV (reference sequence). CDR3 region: CASSPSEGQLQETQYF. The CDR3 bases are TGTGCCAGCAGCCCCTCCGAGGGACAGCTCCAAGAGACCCAGTACTTC.

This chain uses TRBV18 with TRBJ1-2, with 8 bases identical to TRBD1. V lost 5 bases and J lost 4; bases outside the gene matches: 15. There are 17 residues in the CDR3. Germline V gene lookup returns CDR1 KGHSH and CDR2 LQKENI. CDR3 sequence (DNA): TGTGCCAGCTCATGGGCCGGACTTCAGGGGGCCGGCTATGGCTACACCTTC. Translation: CASSWAGLQGAGYGYTF.

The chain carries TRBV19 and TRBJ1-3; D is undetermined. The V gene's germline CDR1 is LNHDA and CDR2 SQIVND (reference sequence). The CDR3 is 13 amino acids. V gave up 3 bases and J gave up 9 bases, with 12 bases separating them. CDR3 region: CASSIDAPGTIYF. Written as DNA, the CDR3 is TGTGCCAGTAGTATCGATGCCCCAGGCACCATATATTTT. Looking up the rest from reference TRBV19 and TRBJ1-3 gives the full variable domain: DGGITQSPKYLFRKEGQNVTLSCEQNLNHDAMYWYRQDPGQGLRLIYYSQIVNDFQKGDIAEGYSVSREKKESFPLTVTSAQKNPTAFYLCASSIDAPGTIYFGEGSWLTVV.

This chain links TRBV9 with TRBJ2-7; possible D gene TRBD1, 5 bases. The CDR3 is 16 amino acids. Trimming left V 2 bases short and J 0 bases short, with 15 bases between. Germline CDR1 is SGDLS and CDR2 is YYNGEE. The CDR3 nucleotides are TGTGCCAGCAGCGTGGGCGCACAGGCGAGCTCCTACGAGCAGTACTTC. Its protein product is CASSVGAQASSYEQYF. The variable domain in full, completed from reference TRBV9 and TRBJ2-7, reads DSGVTQTPKHLITATGQRVTLRCSPRSGDLSVYWYQQSLDQGLQFLIQYYNGEERAKGNILERFSAQQFPDLHSELNLSSLELGDSALYFCASSVGAQASSYEQYFGPGTRLTVT.

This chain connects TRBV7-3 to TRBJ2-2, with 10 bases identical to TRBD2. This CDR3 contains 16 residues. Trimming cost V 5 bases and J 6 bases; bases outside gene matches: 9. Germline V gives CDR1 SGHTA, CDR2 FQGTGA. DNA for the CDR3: TGTGCCAGCAGCCCCCGTGGGCTAGCGGGAGCCGGGGAGCTGTTTTTT. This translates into CASSPRGLAGAGELFF. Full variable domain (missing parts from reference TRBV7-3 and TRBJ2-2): GAGVSQTPSNKVTEKGKYVELRCDPISGHTALYWYRQSLGQGPEFLIYFQGTGAADDSGLPNDRFFAVRPEGSVSTLKIQRTERGDSAVYLCASSPRGLAGAGELFFGEGSRLTVL.

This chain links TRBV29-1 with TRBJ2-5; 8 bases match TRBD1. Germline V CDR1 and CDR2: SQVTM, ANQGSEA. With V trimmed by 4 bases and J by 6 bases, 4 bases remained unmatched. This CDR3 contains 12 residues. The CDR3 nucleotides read TGCAGCGTTGGACAGGGGAGGCAGACCCAGTACTTC. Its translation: CSVGQGRQTQYF.